Presented here are 21 T cell receptor beta chains from one specimen sequenced in a study of OX40 agonist ivuxolimab in advanced cancers. The receptor library was made with the immunoSEQ multiplex PCR assay. The clones in this table, taken by TCRdb from immuneACCESS, are in-frame only. Not every clone is retained; where verified, under half of the shortfall comes from an unresolved V gene, and the cause of the rest is unknown. This sample holds about 79,000 clones; roughly 94% were observed only once. Of the sample, roughly a tenth falls within the top ten clones. The sample consisted of CD4+ or CD8+ T cells sorted from blood, taken in a trial of the OX40 agonist ivuxolimab. The source of these receptors is an adult with an advanced solid tumor such as melanoma, head and neck, liver or kidney cancer.

The chain is built from TRBV9 and TRBJ2-3; D gene ambiguous. CDR1 and CDR2 (germline): SGDLS, YYNGEE. V was pared by 4 bases and J by 2 bases, with 5 bases between. The CDR3 covers 12 residues. The CDR3 reads CASSSLTDTQYF. The DNA of the CDR3 is TGTGCCAGCAGCTCCCTCACAGATACGCAGTATTTT.

J is TRBJ2-4 and V is TRBV5-6; the D is unclear. This CDR3 spans 15 amino acids. Trimming left V 1 base short and J 11 bases short, with 19 bases between. The germline V gene encodes CDR1 SGHDT and CDR2 YYEEEE. The CDR3 DNA reads as TGTGCCAGCAGCTTGACACAGCAGAACTTCTTGGTTCAGTACTTC. Translating gives CASSLTQQNFLVQYF.

The rearrangement uses TRBV27 and TRBJ2-7, with D perhaps TRBD1 (5 bases). Per the germline V gene, CDR1 is MNHEY and CDR2 is SMNVEV (reference sequence). The V gene lost 4 bases and the J gene lost 6 bases, with 13 bases spanning the gap. This CDR3 contains 13 residues. Written as DNA, the CDR3 is TGTGCCAGCAGTTACTTCCAGGGAAGCGAGCAGTACTTC. This sequence encodes CASSYFQGSEQYF.

The table lists this clone with a count of one. The CDR3 region is CASSITGVGELFF. The CDR3 DNA sequence: TGTGCCAGTAGTATTACAGGTGTCGGGGAGCTGTTTTTT. This chain links TRBV19 with TRBJ2-2; a weak D match, TRBD1 (5 bases). Deletions cut 3 bases from V and 7 bases from J, with 9 bases between. The CDR3 sequence is 13 residues long. Germline V gene lookup returns CDR1 LNHDA and CDR2 SQIVND (reference sequence).

V gene TRBV27 combines with J gene TRBJ2-7; unclear D gene. CDR1 is MNHEY and CDR2 is SMNVEV in the germline V gene (reference sequence). V lost 2 bases and J 2 bases, leaving 10 bases between the germline ends. CDR3 length equals 14 residues. The CDR3 nucleotides are TGTGCCAGCAGTTTAGGTCTGGCAGCCTACGAGCAGTACTTC. It codes for CASSLGLAAYEQYF.

The genes are TRBV10-3 and TRBJ2-7, with 11 bases identical to TRBD2. The CDR3 is 15 amino acids. V was pared by 0 bases and J by 5 bases, with 3 bases of the junction left unmatched. Germline CDR1 ENHRY, CDR2 SYGVKD. The CDR3: CAISESTSGGDEQYF. The CDR3 nucleotides read TGTGCCATCAGTGAGTCTACTAGCGGGGGTGACGAGCAGTACTTC.

This clone was counted only a few times. The chain combines TRBV2 with TRBJ1-2; possible D gene TRBD1, 6 bases. The V gene lost 6 bases and the J gene lost 3 bases, with 17 bases spanning the gap. In germline, CDR1 is SNHLY, CDR2 FYNNEI. The CDR3 is made up of 15 amino acids. CDR3 nucleotides: TGTGCCAGCAGCATACAGGGCCCCGAGGACTATGGCTACACCTTC. Protein product: CASSIQGPEDYGYTF.

The chain links TRBV28 to TRBJ2-1; 9 bases match TRBD1. Germline values: CDR1 MDHEN, CDR2 SYDVKM. V lost 4 bases to trimming and J lost 8 bases; unmatched junction nucleotides: 9. CDR3 length equals 15 residues. The CDR3 sequence: CASSYRGLQFYEQFF. CDR3 nucleotide sequence: TGTGCCAGCAGTTACAGGGGGCTACAATTTTATGAGCAGTTCTTC.

V and J are TRBV11-2 and TRBJ2-7; D perhaps matches TRBD2 (5 bases). Trimming shortened V by 2 bases and J by 2 bases, and 13 bases separated the two germline ends. CDR3 length equals 15 residues. CDR1 is SGHAT and CDR2 is FQNNGV in the germline V gene. CDR3 residues: CASSLIVTGTYEQYF. In DNA form, the CDR3 reads TGTGCCAGCAGCTTAATCGTTACCGGGACCTACGAGCAGTACTTC. The full variable domain, with the rest looked up from reference TRBV11-2 and TRBJ2-7, is EAGVAQSPRYKIIEKRQSVAFWCNPISGHATLYWYQQILGQGPKLLIQFQNNGVVDDSQLPKDRFSAERLKGVDSTLKIQPAKLEDSAVYLCASSLIVTGTYEQYFGPGTRLTVT.

CDR3 coding DNA: TGCGCCAGCAGCCAAGATCTTGGGGAATCCTACGAGCAGTACTTC. Protein: CASSQDLGESYEQYF. The J gene is TRBJ2-7, the V gene TRBV4-1; D not certain. The CDR3 is 15 residues long. V dropped 0 bases and J dropped 1 base, with 10 bases sitting between them. Germline CDR1 reads MGHRA; CDR2 reads YSYEKL.

The V call is TRBV6-5, the J call TRBJ2-1, with 7 bases matching TRBD1. Unmatched junction bases numbered 3, after V lost 2 bases and J lost 5 bases. Germline-derived CDR1 and CDR2 are MNHEY and SVGAGI. The CDR3 runs to 14 residues. The CDR3 sequence: CASSYQGEHNEQFF. CDR3 nucleotide sequence: TGTGCCAGCAGTTACCAGGGGGAGCACAATGAGCAGTTCTTC.

The genes are TRBV10-3 and TRBJ1-2; D not resolved. The CDR3 runs to 15 residues. V was pared by 0 bases and J by 4 bases, with 12 bases between. Germline-derived CDR1 and CDR2 are ENHRY and SYGVKD. The CDR3 loop is CAISESQESSYGYTF. CDR3 nucleotide sequence: TGTGCCATCAGTGAGTCCCAGGAGTCTAGCTATGGCTACACCTTC.

The chain employs TRBV27 and TRBJ2-7; D ambiguous. The V gene lost 2 bases and the J gene lost 2 bases, with 7 bases spanning the gap. The CDR3 runs to 13 residues. CDR1 is MNHEY, CDR2 SMNVEV, per germline (reference sequence). This CDR3 is CASSLNAAYEQYF. CDR3 in DNA: TGTGCCAGCAGTTTAAACGCCGCCTACGAGCAGTACTTC.

The chain is built from TRBV7-9 and TRBJ2-2; 7 nucleotides align to TRBD1. Unmatched junction bases numbered 8, after V lost 2 bases and J lost 5 bases. Germline values: CDR1 SEHNR, CDR2 FQNEAQ (reference sequence). The CDR3 sequence is 16 residues long. CDR3: CASSLSGGERTGELFF. The CDR3 bases are TGTGCCAGCAGCTTATCAGGGGGAGAAAGAACCGGGGAGCTGTTTTTT.

The table lists this clone with a count of one. This rearrangement joins TRBV6-1 to TRBJ1-2, with a possible D match to TRBD1 (6 bases). With 5 bases removed from V and 2 bases from J, the gap between germline ends came to 15 bases. The length of the CDR3 is 15 residues. Germline V lookup: CDR1 MNHNS, CDR2 SASEGT. The CDR3 DNA reads TGTGCCAGCAGTTCAAACAGGGTAGGCAACTATGGCTACACCTTC. The encoded protein is CASSSNRVGNYGYTF.

J is TRBJ2-3 and V is TRBV7-9; D gene unclear. Germline CDR1 is SEHNR and CDR2 is FQNEAQ (reference sequence). This CDR3 region has 16 residues. The germline V and J ends were trimmed by 6 bases and 4 bases, with 20 bases remaining between them. CDR3 sequence (DNA): TGTGCCAGCAGTTCTGAATTACCCCCCGGCGCAGATACGCAGTATTTT. Amino acids: CASSSELPPGADTQYF.

The chain links TRBV1 to TRBJ2-7; the table assigns TRBD2, which was not confirmed against the DNA. TRBV1 is tagged as a pseudogene. This CDR3 region has 14 residues. The CDR3 nucleotides are TGCACCAGCAGCTTATCTTGGGAGGGGAGGGAGCAGTACTTC. Translation gives CTSSLSWEGREQYF.

V is TRBV6-5 and J is TRBJ1-1, with TRBD1 matching over 12 bases. This CDR3 has 15 amino acids. V lost 5 bases, J lost 5 bases, and 6 bases stayed unmatched. In germline, CDR1 is MNHEY, CDR2 SVGAGI. The DNA for the CDR3 is TGTGCCAGCAGTGCCGGGGACAGGGGGCGAACTGAAGCTTTCTTT. As protein: CASSAGDRGRTEAFF.

V usage is TRBV9 and J usage is TRBJ2-2; 9 bases agree with TRBD2. Germline-derived CDR1 and CDR2 are SGDLS and YYNGEE. The CDR3 has 16 residues. After removal of 6 bases from V and 7 bases from J, the junction contained 13 bases not matched to a gene. Here the CDR3 reads CASTQESSGKGGELFF. The CDR3 region has the DNA TGTGCCAGCACCCAGGAGTCTAGCGGGAAGGGCGGGGAGCTGTTTTTT.

This clone was observed a single time. The gene calls are TRBV5-3 and TRBJ2-1, with D hard to call. TRBV5-3 is noted as an ORF with a role that remains uncertain. There are 15 residues in the CDR3. V was pared by 6 bases and J by 8 bases, with 21 bases between. The CDR3 spells CARTGYSGCPYEQFF. DNA of the CDR3: TGTGCCAGAACCGGGTATTCCGGCTGCCCCTATGAGCAGTTCTTC.

The V and J genes are TRBV15 and TRBJ1-5; no clear D. Germline-derived CDR1 and CDR2 are LNHNV and YYDKDF (reference sequence). The CDR3 totals 16 residues. Trimming took off 2 bases at V and 0 bases at J, with 11 bases between the two ends. The CDR3 protein is CATSRSGTASNQPQHF. DNA for the CDR3: TGTGCCACCAGCAGATCGGGCACGGCTAGCAATCAGCCCCAGCATTTT. The full variable domain, with the rest looked up from reference TRBV15 and TRBJ1-5, is DAMVIQNPRYQVTQFGKPVTLSCSQTLNHNVMYWYQQKSSQAPKLLFHYYDKDFNNEADTPDNFQSRRPNTSFCFLDIRSPGLGDTAMYLCATSRSGTASNQPQHFGDGTRLSIL.